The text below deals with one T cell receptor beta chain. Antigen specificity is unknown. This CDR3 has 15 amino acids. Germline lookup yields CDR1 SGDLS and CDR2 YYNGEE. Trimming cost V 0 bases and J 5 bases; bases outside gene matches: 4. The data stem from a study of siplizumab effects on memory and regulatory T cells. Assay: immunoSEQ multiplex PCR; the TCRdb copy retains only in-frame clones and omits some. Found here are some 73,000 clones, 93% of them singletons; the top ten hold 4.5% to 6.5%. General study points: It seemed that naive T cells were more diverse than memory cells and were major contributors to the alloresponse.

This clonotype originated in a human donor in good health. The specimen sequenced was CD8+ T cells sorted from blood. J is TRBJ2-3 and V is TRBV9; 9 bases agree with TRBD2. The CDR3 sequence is CASSVEAGGKDTQYF. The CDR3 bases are TGTGCCAGCAGCGTAGAAGCGGGGGGCAAAGATACGCAGTATTTT.